This T cell receptor (beta chain) was observed in a study of blood T cells in healthy people across ages. Study-wide results and caveats: Using unsorted PBMCs precluded a conclusive naive versus antigen-experienced comparison.

Per sample, extraction of total RNA gave at least 5.5 micrograms in every case. Per the germline V gene, CDR1 is MNHEY and CDR2 is SVGEGT. Trimming took off 4 bases at V and 8 bases at J, with 20 bases between the two ends. CDR3 size: 15 residues. A word on this clonotype: What it binds is not known.

For the second PCR, which ran for roughly 7 to 11 cycles, a sample-barcoded 5' primer and a J-beta primer mix were used. Via MiXCR, TCRdb re-called the 5' RACE reads, giving one row per CDR3 protein. The sample shows 700,000 to 950,000 distinct CDR3 sequences, nearly 60% of them seen only once. The source material was blood. This rearrangement joins TRBV6-2 or TRBV6-3 to TRBJ1-2; a possible D gene is TRBD1 (6 bases). The sequence came from a man aged 30-40 years in good health. The CDR3 bases are TGTGCCAGCAGTTCCTCCCCCGACAGGTCCGACGGCTACACCTTC. It yields the protein CASSSSPDRSDGYTF.